This TCR beta chain was profiled in a study of early T cells in non-severe SARS-CoV-2 infection. Overall study: Investigators sequenced bulk RNA drawn from unsorted whole blood, and chains remained unpaired.

Ten or more counts support this clonotype. What it binds is not known. Study results and caveats: Matching results from VDJdb favored anti-spike CD8 responses, leaving private and CD4 specificities undetected.

J lost 3 bases, V lost 2 bases, and 3 bases had no gene match. The length of the CDR3 is 14 residues. The germline CDR1 and CDR2 sequences are KGHSH and LQKENI. Unique molecular identifiers were added to individual cDNA molecules. From the 5' RACE reads, TCRdb called clonotypes with MiXCR, one entry per CDR3 protein. The data hold around 48,000 distinct CDR3 sequences, with roughly 13% observed a single time. Specimen: whole blood. The chain joins TRBV18 to TRBJ1-1, with 7 bases matching TRBD1. The TCR was taken from an adult who was a healthcare worker with PCR-confirmed SARS-CoV-2 infection or an uninfected control (not recorded which). CDR3 protein: CASSPKGADTEAFF. The CDR3 bases are TGTGCCAGCTCACCAAAGGGGGCCGACACTGAAGCTTTCTTT.